The sequence of this T cell receptor beta chain was determined in a study of blood T cell repertoires in COVID-19. Study at large: Sites across the United States, Italy and Spain contributed samples from acute and convalescent COVID-19. PBMCs, B-cell-depleted T cells, or T cells were the source of the cDNA or gDNA that made up the material.

This clone was recorded once. Clones were read by immunoSEQ multiplex PCR, and TCRdb kept only the in-frame ones, dropping some. The sample shows roughly 200,000 clones, more than 70% of them seen only once. V shed 5 bases and J 2 bases; nucleotides not matched to a gene: 4. Per germline, CDR1 SGHNT and CDR2 YENEEA. The CDR3 spans 14 residues. The clonotype was recovered from a woman aged 25-40 years who had recovered from COVID-19. The J gene is TRBJ2-5, the V gene TRBV11-3; TRBD1 aligns across 8 bases. The sequenced material came from PBMCs or T cells enriched from blood (not recorded which). CDR3 bases: TGTGCCAGCAGCCAGGACAGGGAGCAAGAGACCCAGTACTTC. Protein: CASSQDREQETQYF.